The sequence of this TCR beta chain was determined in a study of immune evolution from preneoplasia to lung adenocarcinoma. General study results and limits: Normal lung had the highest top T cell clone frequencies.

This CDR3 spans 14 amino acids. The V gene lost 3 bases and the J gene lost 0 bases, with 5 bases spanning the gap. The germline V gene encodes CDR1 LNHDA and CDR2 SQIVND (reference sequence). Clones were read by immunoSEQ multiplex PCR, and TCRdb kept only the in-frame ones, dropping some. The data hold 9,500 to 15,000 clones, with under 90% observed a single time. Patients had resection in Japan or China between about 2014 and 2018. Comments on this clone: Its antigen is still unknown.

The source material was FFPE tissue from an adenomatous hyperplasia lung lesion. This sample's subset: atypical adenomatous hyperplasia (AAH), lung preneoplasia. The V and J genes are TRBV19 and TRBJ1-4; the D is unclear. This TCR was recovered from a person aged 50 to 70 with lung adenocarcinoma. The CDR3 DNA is TGTGCCAGTAGTATGTGGGCAACTAATGAAAAACTGTTTTTT. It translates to CASSMWATNEKLFF.